The T cell receptor (beta chain) under discussion was sequenced for a study of shared clonotypes between healthy human individuals. Across the study: The plates for each donor numbered three CD4 naive, three CD4 memory, two CD8 naive and one CD8 memory.

Trimming left V 10 bases short and J 0 bases short, with 19 bases between. The CDR3 length is 16 residues. Germline CDR1 SNHLY, CDR2 FYNNEI. A single count supports this clone. Using immunoSEQ multiplex PCR, the repertoire was profiled, and TCRdb retains in-frame clones only, with some absent. The table has more than 2 million clones, roughly 94% seen once. Sequencing input: naive CD4+ T cells sorted from blood. Subset denoted: CD45RA+ positively selected. This TCR derives from a man aged 18 to 35 in good health. J is TRBJ2-1 and V is TRBV2; TRBD2 is a possible D gene (6 bases). As DNA, the CDR3 is TGTGCCACCTACCGGGACTCATTGAGCTCCTACAATGAGCAGTTCTTC. Its protein product is CATYRDSLSSYNEQFF.